This T cell receptor beta chain was sequenced for a study of blood T cells in healthy people across ages. Using a J-beta primer mix together with a sample-barcoded 5' primer, a second PCR was run for roughly 7 to 12 cycles. TCRdb re-called the 5' RACE reads through MiXCR, storing one row per CDR3 protein. The sample yields 1.5 million to 1.9 million distinct CDR3 sequences, 42% seen once. Germline-derived CDR1 and CDR2 are SGHAT and FQNNGV. The J segment lost 2 bases and the V segment lost 3 bases, leaving 4 bases of the junction unmatched. This CDR3 has 15 residues. Total RNA was extracted at no less than 5.5 micrograms per sample.

This sequence originates from a woman aged 18-29 years in good health. The chain links TRBV11-2 to TRBJ2-1; 7 bases are shared with TRBD2. The sample comprised blood. CDR3 in amino acids: CASSFSTSPYNEQFF. The CDR3 region has the DNA TGTGCCAGCAGCTTCTCGACTAGCCCCTACAATGAGCAGTTCTTC.